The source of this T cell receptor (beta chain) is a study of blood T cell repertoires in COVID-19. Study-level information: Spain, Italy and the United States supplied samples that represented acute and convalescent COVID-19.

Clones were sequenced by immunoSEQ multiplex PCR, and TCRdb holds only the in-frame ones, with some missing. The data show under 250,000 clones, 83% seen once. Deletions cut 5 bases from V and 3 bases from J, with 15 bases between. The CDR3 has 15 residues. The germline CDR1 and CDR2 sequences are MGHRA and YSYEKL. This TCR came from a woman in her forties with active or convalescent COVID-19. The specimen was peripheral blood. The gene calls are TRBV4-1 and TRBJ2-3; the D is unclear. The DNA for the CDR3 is TGCGCCAGCAGCTCGTCCGCGAGGATGACAGATACGCAGTATTTT. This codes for CASSSSARMTDTQYF.